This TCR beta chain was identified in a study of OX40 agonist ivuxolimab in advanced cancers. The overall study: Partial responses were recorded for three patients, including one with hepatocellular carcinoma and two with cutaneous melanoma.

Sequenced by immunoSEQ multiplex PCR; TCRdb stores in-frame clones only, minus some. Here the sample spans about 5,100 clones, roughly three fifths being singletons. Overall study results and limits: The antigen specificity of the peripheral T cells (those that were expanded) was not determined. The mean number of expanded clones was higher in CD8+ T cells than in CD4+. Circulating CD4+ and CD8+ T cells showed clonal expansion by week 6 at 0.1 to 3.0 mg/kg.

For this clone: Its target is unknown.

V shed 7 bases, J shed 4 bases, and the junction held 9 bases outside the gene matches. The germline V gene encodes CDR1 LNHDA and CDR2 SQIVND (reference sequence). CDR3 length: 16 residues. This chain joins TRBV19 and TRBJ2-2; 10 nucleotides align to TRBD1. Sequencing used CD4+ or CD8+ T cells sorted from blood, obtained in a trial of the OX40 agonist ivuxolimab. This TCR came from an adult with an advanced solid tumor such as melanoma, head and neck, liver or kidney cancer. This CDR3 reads CASTTFGQGVTGELFF. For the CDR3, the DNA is TGTGCCAGTACCACCTTCGGACAGGGGGTCACCGGGGAGCTGTTTTTT.